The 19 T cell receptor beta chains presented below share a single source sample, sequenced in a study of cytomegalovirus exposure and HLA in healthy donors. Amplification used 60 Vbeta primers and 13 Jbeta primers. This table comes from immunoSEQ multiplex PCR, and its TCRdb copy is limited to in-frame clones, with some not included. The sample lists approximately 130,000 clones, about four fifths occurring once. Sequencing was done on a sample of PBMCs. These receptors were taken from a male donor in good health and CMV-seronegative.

CDR3 residues: CASSLDRGADTQYF. The CDR3 DNA follows: TGTGCCAGCAGCCTCGACAGGGGCGCAGATACGCAGTATTTT. This rearrangement joins TRBV7-2 to TRBJ2-3, with 8 nucleotides matching TRBD1. The CDR3 is 14 amino acids. Germline CDR1 and CDR2: SGHTA and FQGNSA. The V segment lost 5 bases and the J segment 4 bases; nucleotides outside the gene matches: 5.

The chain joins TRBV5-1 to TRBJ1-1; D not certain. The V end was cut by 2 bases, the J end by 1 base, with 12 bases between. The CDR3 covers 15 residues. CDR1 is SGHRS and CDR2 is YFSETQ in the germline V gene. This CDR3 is CASSLGGGGNTEAFF. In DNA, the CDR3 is TGCGCCAGCAGCTTAGGCGGTGGTGGGAACACTGAAGCTTTCTTT.

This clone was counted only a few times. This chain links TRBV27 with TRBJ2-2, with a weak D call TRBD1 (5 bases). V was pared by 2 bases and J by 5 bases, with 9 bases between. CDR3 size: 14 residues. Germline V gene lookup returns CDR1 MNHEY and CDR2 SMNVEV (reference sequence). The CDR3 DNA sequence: TGTGCCAGCAGTTTACAGGGAAGGACCGGGGAGCTGTTTTTT. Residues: CASSLQGRTGELFF.

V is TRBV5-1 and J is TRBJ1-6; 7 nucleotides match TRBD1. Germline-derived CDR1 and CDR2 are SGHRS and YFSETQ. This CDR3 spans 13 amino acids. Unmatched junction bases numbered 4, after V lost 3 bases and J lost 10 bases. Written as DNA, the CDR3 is TGCGCCAGCAGCTCCGACAGGGACTCACCCCTCCACTTT. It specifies CASSSDRDSPLHF.

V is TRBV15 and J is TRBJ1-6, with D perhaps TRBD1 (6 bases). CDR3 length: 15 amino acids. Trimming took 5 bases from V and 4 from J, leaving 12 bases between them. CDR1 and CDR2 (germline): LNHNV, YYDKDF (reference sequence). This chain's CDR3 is CATSVGGAYNSPLHF. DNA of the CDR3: TGTGCCACCAGCGTGGGGGGGGCGTATAATTCACCCCTCCACTTT.

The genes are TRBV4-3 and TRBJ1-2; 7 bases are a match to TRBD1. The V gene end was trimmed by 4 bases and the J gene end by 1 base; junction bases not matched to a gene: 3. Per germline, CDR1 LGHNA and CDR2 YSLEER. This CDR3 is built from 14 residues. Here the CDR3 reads CASSPRTGNYGYTF. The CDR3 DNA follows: TGCGCCAGCAGCCCCAGGACAGGTAACTATGGCTACACCTTC.

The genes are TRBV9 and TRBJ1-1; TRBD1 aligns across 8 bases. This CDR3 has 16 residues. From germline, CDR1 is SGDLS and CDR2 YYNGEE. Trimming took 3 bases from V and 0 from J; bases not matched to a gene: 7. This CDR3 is CASSERTGSVNTEAFF. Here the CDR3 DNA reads TGTGCCAGCAGCGAACGGACAGGGTCGGTGAACACTGAAGCTTTCTTT. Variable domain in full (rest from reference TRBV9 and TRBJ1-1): DSGVTQTPKHLITATGQRVTLRCSPRSGDLSVYWYQQSLDQGLQFLIQYYNGEERAKGNILERFSAQQFPDLHSELNLSSLELGDSALYFCASSERTGSVNTEAFFGQGTRLTVV.

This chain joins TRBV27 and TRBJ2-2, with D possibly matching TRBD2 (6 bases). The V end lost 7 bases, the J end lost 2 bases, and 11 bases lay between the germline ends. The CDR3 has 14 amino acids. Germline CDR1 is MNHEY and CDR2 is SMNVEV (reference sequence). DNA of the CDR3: TGTGCCAGCACCGGTGGACTAAACACCGGGGAGCTGTTTTTT. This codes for CASTGGLNTGELFF.

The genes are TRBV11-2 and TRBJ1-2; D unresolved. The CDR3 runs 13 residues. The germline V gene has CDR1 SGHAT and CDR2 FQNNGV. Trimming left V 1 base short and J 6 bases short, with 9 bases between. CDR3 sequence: CASSLGFQDGYTF. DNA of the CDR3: TGTGCCAGCAGCTTAGGATTTCAGGATGGCTACACCTTC.

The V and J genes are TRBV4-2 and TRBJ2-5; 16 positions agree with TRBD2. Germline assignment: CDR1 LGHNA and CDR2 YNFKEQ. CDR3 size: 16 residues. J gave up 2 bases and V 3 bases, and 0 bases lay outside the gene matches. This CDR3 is CASSQGLAGGQETQYF. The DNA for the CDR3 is TGTGCCAGCAGCCAGGGACTAGCGGGGGGGCAAGAGACCCAGTACTTC.

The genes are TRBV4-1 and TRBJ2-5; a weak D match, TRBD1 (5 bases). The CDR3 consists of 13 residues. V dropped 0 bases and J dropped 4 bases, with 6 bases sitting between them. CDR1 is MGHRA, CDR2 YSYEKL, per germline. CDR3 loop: CASSQDRAETQYF. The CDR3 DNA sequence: TGCGCCAGCAGCCAAGACAGGGCAGAGACCCAGTACTTC.

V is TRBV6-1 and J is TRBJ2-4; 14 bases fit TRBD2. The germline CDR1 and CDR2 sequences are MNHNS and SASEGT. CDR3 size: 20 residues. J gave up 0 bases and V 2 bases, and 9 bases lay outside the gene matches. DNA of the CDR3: TGTGCCAGCAGTGAATCTCCGGGACTAGCGGGGGTCCTAGCCAAAAACATTCAGTACTTC. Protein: CASSESPGLAGVLAKNIQYF.

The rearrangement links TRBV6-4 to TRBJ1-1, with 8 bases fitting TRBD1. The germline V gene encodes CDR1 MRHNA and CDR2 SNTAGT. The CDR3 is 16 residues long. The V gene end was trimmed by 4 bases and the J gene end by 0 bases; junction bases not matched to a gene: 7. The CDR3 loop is CASSAPGQALNTEAFF. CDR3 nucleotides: TGTGCCAGCAGTGCCCCGGGACAGGCTTTGAACACTGAAGCTTTCTTT.

The CDR3: CATSRGPQGETQYF. Here the CDR3 DNA reads TGTGCCACCAGCAGAGGCCCACAGGGGGAGACCCAGTACTTC. The chain recombines TRBV15 with TRBJ2-5; 7 nucleotides line up with TRBD1. This CDR3 spans 14 amino acids. Looked up from germline, CDR1 is LNHNV and CDR2 is YYDKDF (reference sequence). J gave up 5 bases and V 1 base, and 4 bases lay outside the gene matches.

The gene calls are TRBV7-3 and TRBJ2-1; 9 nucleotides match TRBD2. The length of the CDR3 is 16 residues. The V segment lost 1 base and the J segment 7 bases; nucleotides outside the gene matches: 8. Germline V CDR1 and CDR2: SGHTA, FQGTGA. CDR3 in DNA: TGTGCCAGCAGCTTAATGGGCGGGGGGGCCTCGAATGAGCAGTTCTTC. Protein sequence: CASSLMGGGASNEQFF.

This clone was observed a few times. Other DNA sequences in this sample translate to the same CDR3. CDR3 bases: TGCGCCAGCAGCTTGGGGCAGGCGAACACTGAAGCTTTCTTT. Its translation: CASSLGQANTEAFF. V gene TRBV5-1 combines with J gene TRBJ1-1; D is undetermined. The V end was cut by 0 bases, the J end by 1 base, with 7 bases between. Germline V gene sequence: CDR1 SGHRS, CDR2 YFSETQ. This CDR3 spans 14 amino acids.

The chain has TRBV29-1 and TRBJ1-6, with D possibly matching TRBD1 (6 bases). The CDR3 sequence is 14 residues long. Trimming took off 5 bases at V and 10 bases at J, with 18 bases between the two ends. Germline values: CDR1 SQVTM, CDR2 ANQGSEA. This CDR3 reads CSVSFGQRGSPLHF. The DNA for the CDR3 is TGCAGCGTTTCATTTGGACAGAGGGGGTCACCCCTCCACTTT.

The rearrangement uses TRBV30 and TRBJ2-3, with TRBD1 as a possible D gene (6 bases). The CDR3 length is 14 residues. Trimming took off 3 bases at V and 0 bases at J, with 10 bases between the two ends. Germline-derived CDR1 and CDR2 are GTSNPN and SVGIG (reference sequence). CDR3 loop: CAWRQGSSTDTQYF. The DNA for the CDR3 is TGTGCCTGGAGACAGGGATCTAGCACAGATACGCAGTATTTT.

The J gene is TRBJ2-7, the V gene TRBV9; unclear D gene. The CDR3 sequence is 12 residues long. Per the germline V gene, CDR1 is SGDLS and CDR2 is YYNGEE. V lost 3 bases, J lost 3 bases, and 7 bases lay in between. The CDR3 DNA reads TGTGCCAGCAGCGGAGAAAGCTACGAGCAGTACTTC. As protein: CASSGESYEQYF.